This passage covers 25 T cell receptor beta chains from one sample sequenced in a study of beta chain features in type 1 diabetes (dated by TCRdb to between 2017 and 2018). Overall results and qualifications from the work: Type 1 diabetes patients showed a moderate but significant shortening of TCRB CDR3 length in all four CD4+ subsets.

Libraries were prepared through the immunoSEQ multiplex PCR assay. The entire isolated RNA was reverse transcribed using the High Capacity cDNA Reverse Transcription Kit, and thus expressed TCRB transcripts were sequenced. This immuneACCESS table, as held by TCRdb, lists in-frame sequences with V and J called but not all clones. Of the missing ones, under half trace to an unresolved V gene in checked studies; the others have no known cause. The sample includes about 150,000 clones, with approximately 13% observed a single time. The leading ten clones occupy approximately 1.3% of the sample. Their antigens are not known. Source material: central memory CD4+ T cells from blood. Every receptor here comes from a man in his late teens or twenties with type 1 diabetes.

This clone was seen more than once but under ten times. V is TRBV10-3 and J is TRBJ2-7, with 7 bases lining up with TRBD1. Germline assignment: CDR1 ENHRY and CDR2 SYGVKD. The CDR3 has 14 residues. J gave up 0 bases and V 10 bases, and 9 bases lay outside the gene matches. The CDR3 sequence is CATRQGQNSYEQYF. The DNA of the CDR3 is TGTGCCACCAGACAGGGACAGAACTCCTACGAGCAGTACTTC.

By share, this clone ranks as medium-sized. The rearrangement links TRBV2 to TRBJ2-5, with no clear D. Germline V gene sequence: CDR1 SNHLY, CDR2 FYNNEI. The V gene lost 6 bases and the J gene lost 5 bases, with 16 bases spanning the gap. The CDR3 runs 14 residues. This CDR3 reads CASSEVSSWETQYF. In DNA, the CDR3 is TGTGCCAGCAGCGAGGTGTCCTCGTGGGAGACCCAGTACTTC.

The chain is built from TRBV4-1 and TRBJ1-2; D gene uncertain. This CDR3 spans 14 amino acids. Trimming cost V 1 base and J 4 bases, with 10 bases left between them. Germline CDR1 and CDR2: MGHRA and YSYEKL. Here the CDR3 reads CASSQGRNAYGYTF. The CDR3 nucleotides read TGCGCCAGCAGCCAAGGCAGAAACGCCTATGGCTACACCTTC.

This chain joins TRBV4-1 and TRBJ1-2, with D perhaps matching TRBD1 (6 bases). CDR1 MGHRA and CDR2 YSYEKL come from the germline V gene. V lost 0 bases and J 11 bases, leaving 16 bases between the germline ends. CDR3 length: 14 amino acids. The CDR3 DNA reads as TGCGCCAGCAGCCAAGATATGAGGGGGTTTGTTTACACCTTC. This encodes CASSQDMRGFVYTF.

This clone turned up a few times. The chain couples TRBV19 to TRBJ2-2, with unresolved D. CDR1 is LNHDA and CDR2 is SQIVND in the germline V gene (reference sequence). Trimming took off 0 bases at V and 9 bases at J, with 17 bases between the two ends. The CDR3 runs 16 residues. CDR3 DNA: TGTGCCAGTAGTATAGATCAGGACCCAAGGCCGAGGGAGCTGTTTTTT. This gives the protein CASSIDQDPRPRELFF.

CDR3 nucleotides: TGTGCCAGCAGCTTAGGCAGGGGAACAACCTTC. Encoded protein: CASSLGRGTTF. V is TRBV5-7 and J is TRBJ1-2, with D maybe TRBD1 (6 bases). TRBV5-7 belongs to the ORF category, with a function that is uncertain. The ends were cut back, 2 bases at V and 14 bases at J, with 13 bases in the middle. The length of the CDR3 is 11 residues.

This chain uses TRBV10-3 with TRBJ2-1; D is uncertain. Germline CDR1 is ENHRY and CDR2 is SYGVKD. CDR3 length equals 11 residues. Trimming took off 8 bases at V and 4 bases at J, with 6 bases between the two ends. The DNA for the CDR3 is TGTGCCATCGGTCCTTACAATGAGCAGTTCTTC. This codes for CAIGPYNEQFF.

This clone has just a few counts. The V and J genes are TRBV6-1 and TRBJ1-5; TRBD1 might be the D (5 bases). Trimming took off 6 bases at V and 5 bases at J, with 14 bases between the two ends. Germline CDR1 reads MNHNS; CDR2 reads SASEGT. This CDR3 has 14 residues. The CDR3 sequence: CASSQAAGDQPQHF. CDR3 DNA: TGTGCCAGCAGCCAAGCAGCGGGGGATCAGCCCCAGCATTTT.

This clone occurred a few times. The chain couples TRBV7-9 to TRBJ1-2, with a tentative D call TRBD1 (5 bases). This CDR3 is 14 amino acids long. Germline assignment: CDR1 SEHNR and CDR2 FQNEAQ (reference sequence). Trimming pared 5 bases from V and 8 bases from J, leaving 18 bases between. The CDR3 spells CASSPRAAARGYTF. CDR3 nucleotides: TGTGCCAGCAGCCCCAGGGCGGCGGCCAGGGGCTACACCTTC.

The table lists this clone with many counts. The V call is TRBV20-1, the J call TRBJ2-1, with no clear D. Trimming pared 0 bases from V and 14 bases from J, leaving 11 bases between. The CDR3 spans 11 residues. Germline CDR1 DFQATT, CDR2 SNEGSKA (reference sequence). CDR3 coding DNA: TGCAGTGCTAGAGATACCCCCGCTGAGTTCTTC. Translated: CSARDTPAEFF.

This clone appeared many times. V gene TRBV9 combines with J gene TRBJ1-2, with D tentatively TRBD1 (6 bases). Germline CDR1 is SGDLS and CDR2 is YYNGEE. The V gene lost 4 bases and the J gene lost 10 bases, with 14 bases spanning the gap. The CDR3 totals 12 residues. CDR3 region: CASSPATGYYTF. CDR3 coding DNA: TGTGCCAGCAGCCCAGCCACAGGGTACTACACCTTC.

This clone was picked up a small number of times. The genes are TRBV2 and TRBJ1-2, with unresolved D. The V gene's germline CDR1 is SNHLY and CDR2 FYNNEI. The CDR3 totals 14 residues. Trimming shortened V by 5 bases and J by 1 base, and 11 bases separated the two germline ends. CDR3 nucleotide sequence: TGTGCCAGCAGTCTACGTACAGTTAACTATGGCTACACCTTC. Translation: CASSLRTVNYGYTF.

The chain employs TRBV2 and TRBJ2-5; D is ambiguous. Germline V gene lookup returns CDR1 SNHLY and CDR2 FYNNEI. The V end was cut by 9 bases, the J end by 5 bases, with 16 bases between. The CDR3 length is 13 residues. CDR3 DNA sequence: TGTGCCAGTTCCGGGCCCACAATGGAGACCCAGTACTTC. Its translation: CASSGPTMETQYF.

The chain links TRBV9 to TRBJ1-2; D may be TRBD1 (5 bases). The CDR3 spans 17 residues. Germline CDR1 and CDR2: SGDLS and YYNGEE. The germline V and J ends were trimmed by 0 bases and 8 bases, with 23 bases remaining between them. The CDR3 spells CASSVGGIPTGTRGYTF. In DNA, the CDR3 is TGTGCCAGCAGCGTAGGAGGGATCCCGACTGGGACTCGAGGCTACACCTTC.

This chain uses TRBV29-1 with TRBJ2-5; D gene ambiguous. Trimming cost V 7 bases and J 1 base, with 10 bases left between them. The CDR3 has 12 residues. The germline V gene has CDR1 SQVTM and CDR2 ANQGSEA. CDR3 DNA sequence: TGCAGCGGTGCAAGGGTCCAAGAGACCCAGTACTTC. This gives the protein CSGARVQETQYF.

CDR3 region: CASSFQETNTGELFF. CDR3 DNA: TGTGCCAGCAGCTTCCAGGAGACAAACACCGGGGAGCTGTTTTTT. This sequence joins TRBV7-2 and TRBJ2-2, with no clear D. The CDR3 extends over 15 amino acids. V dropped 3 bases and J dropped 2 bases, with 10 bases sitting between them. Germline CDR1 SGHTA, CDR2 FQGNSA.

This chain links TRBV11-1 with TRBJ1-1; D is uncertain. Germline V gives CDR1 SGHAT, CDR2 FQDESV (reference sequence). There are 16 residues in the CDR3. Trimming took 6 bases from V and 3 from J, leaving 20 bases between them. The CDR3: CASRSSRSAHHTEAFF. CDR3 sequence (DNA): TGTGCCAGCAGGTCTTCACGGTCGGCTCATCACACTGAAGCTTTCTTT.

As to this clone: An end of the junction differs from the germline gene, which may be a read error. The chain combines TRBV7-7 with TRBJ1-1; no clear D. CDR3 length: 13 amino acids. Per the germline V gene, CDR1 is SSHAT and CDR2 is FNYEAQ (reference sequence). The CDR3 nucleotides read TGTGCTAGCAGCTTAACTGCGAACACTGAAGCTTTCTTT. It is translated as CASSLTANTEAFF.

The rearrangement links TRBV5-1 to TRBJ2-3, with 7 positions matching TRBD2. V dropped 0 bases and J dropped 6; count of bases not matched to a gene: 7. Per the germline V gene, CDR1 is SGHRS and CDR2 is YFSETQ. The CDR3 is made up of 15 amino acids. The chain's CDR3 is CASSLAGRSHDTQYF. The CDR3 DNA sequence: TGCGCCAGCAGCTTGGCCGGGAGGAGTCACGATACGCAGTATTTT.

This clone was detected a few times. This sequence joins TRBV2 and TRBJ1-5; perhaps TRBD1 as D (5 bases). CDR3 size: 16 residues. V dropped 5 bases and J dropped 0 bases, with 14 bases sitting between them. CDR1 and CDR2 (germline): SNHLY, FYNNEI. This CDR3 is CASSKERQYSNQPQHF. The CDR3, as DNA: TGTGCCAGCAGTAAGGAACGACAGTATAGCAATCAGCCCCAGCATTTT.

This clone was seen more than once but under ten times. One end of the junction is discordant with germline, which a read error may explain. The chain uses TRBV7-6 and TRBJ2-3; 9 bases align to TRBD2. CDR1 SGHVS and CDR2 FNYEAQ come from the germline V gene. The CDR3 runs to 18 residues. The CDR3 DNA follows: TGTGCCAGCAGCGAGTCCCCCTACTCGCGGGGGGGCACGGATACGCAGTATTTT. This encodes CASSESPYSRGGTDTQYF.

V is TRBV5-1 and J is TRBJ2-3; tentatively, D is TRBD2 (6 bases). The CDR3 has 16 residues. V gave up 0 bases and J gave up 4 bases, with 15 bases separating them. Germline CDR1 reads SGHRS; CDR2 reads YFSETQ. CDR3 loop: CASSLGLDGGADTQYF. The CDR3 coding sequence is TGCGCCAGCAGCTTGGGACTAGACGGGGGAGCAGATACGCAGTATTTT.

V usage is TRBV5-1 and J usage is TRBJ2-3; 7 bases are a match to TRBD2. V was pared by 5 bases and J by 0 bases, with 3 bases of the junction left unmatched. From germline, CDR1 is SGHRS and CDR2 YFSETQ. The CDR3 covers 14 residues. The DNA of the CDR3 is TGCGCCAGCAGACGGGGGGTTAGCACAGATACGCAGTATTTT. Translating it yields CASRRGVSTDTQYF. Filled out from reference TRBV5-1 and TRBJ2-3, the complete variable domain reads KAGVTQTPRYLIKTRGQQVTLSCSPISGHRSVSWYQQTPGQGLQFLFEYFSETQRNKGNFPGRFSGRQFSNSRSEMNVSTLELGDSALYLCASRRGVSTDTQYFGPGTRLTVL.

The chain has TRBV15 and TRBJ1-1; possible D gene TRBD1, 5 bases. This CDR3 contains 14 residues. Germline V gene sequence: CDR1 LNHNV, CDR2 YYDKDF (reference sequence). Trimming took 1 base from V and 0 from J, leaving 6 bases between them. CDR3 loop: CATSRGQLNTEAFF. CDR3 DNA sequence: TGTGCCACCAGCAGAGGACAGCTGAACACTGAAGCTTTCTTT.

Points on this clone: Mismatch with germline at one junction end may stem from a read error. This same CDR3 is encoded by further DNA sequences in the sample. V and J are TRBV19 and TRBJ2-1; perhaps D is TRBD1 or TRBD2 (6 bases each). In germline, CDR1 is LNHDA, CDR2 SQIVND (reference sequence). The CDR3 runs 14 residues. The CDR3 coding sequence is TGCGCCAGTAGTAGAGGGGGGATAAACAATGAGCAGTTCTTC. This codes for CASSRGGINNEQFF.